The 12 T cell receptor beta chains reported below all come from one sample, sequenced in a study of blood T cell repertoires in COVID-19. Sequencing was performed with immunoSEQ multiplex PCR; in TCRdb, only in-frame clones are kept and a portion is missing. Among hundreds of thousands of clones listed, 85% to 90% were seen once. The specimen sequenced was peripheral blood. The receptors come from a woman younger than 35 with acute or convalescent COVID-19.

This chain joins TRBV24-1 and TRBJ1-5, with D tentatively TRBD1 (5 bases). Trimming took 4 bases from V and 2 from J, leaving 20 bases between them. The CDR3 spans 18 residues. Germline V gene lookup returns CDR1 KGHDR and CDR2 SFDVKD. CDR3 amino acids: CATSDPDTPRRGNQPQHF. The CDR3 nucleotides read TGTGCCACCAGTGACCCGGACACTCCTCGGAGGGGCAATCAGCCCCAGCATTTT.

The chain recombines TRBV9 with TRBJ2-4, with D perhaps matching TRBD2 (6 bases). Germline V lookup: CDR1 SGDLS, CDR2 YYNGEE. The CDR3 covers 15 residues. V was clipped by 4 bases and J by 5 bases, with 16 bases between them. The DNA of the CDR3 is TGTGCCAGCAGCAACCGGGGGAGTCCGGAAAACATTCAGTACTTC. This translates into CASSNRGSPENIQYF.

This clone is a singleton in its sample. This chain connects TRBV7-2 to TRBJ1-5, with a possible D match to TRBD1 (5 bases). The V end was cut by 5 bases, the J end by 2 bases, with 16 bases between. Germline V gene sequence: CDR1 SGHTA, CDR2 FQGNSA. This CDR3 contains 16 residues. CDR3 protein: CASSIEGTSGNQPQHF. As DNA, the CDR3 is TGTGCCAGCAGCATAGAGGGGACTTCTGGCAATCAGCCCCAGCATTTT.

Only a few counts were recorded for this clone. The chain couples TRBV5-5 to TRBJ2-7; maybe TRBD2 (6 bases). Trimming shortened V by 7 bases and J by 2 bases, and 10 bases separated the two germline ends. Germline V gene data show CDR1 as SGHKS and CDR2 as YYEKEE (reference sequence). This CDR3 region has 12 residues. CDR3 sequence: CASAAGTYEQYF. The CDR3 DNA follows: TGTGCCAGCGCGGCGGGGACCTACGAGCAGTACTTC.

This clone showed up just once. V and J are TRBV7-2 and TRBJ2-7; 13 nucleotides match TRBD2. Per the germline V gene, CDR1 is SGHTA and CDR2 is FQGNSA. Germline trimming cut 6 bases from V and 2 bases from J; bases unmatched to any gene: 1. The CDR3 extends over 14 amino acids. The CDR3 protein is CASRLAGGPYEQYF. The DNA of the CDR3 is TGTGCCAGCAGACTAGCGGGGGGGCCCTACGAGCAGTACTTC.

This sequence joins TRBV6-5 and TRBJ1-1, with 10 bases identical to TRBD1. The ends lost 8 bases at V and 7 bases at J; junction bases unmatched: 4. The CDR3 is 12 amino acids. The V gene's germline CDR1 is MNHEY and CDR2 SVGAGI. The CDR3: CASEDRGFEAFF. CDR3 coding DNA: TGTGCCAGCGAGGACAGGGGGTTTGAAGCTTTCTTT.

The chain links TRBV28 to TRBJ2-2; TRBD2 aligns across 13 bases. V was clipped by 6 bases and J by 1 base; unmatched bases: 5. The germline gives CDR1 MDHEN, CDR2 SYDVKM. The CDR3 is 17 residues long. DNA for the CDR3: TGTGCCAGCAGCCCCGGACTAGCGGGGGAGAACACCGGGGAGCTGTTTTTT. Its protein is CASSPGLAGENTGELFF. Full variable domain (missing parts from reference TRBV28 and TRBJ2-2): DVKVTQSSRYLVKRTGEKVFLECVQDMDHENMFWYRQDPGLGLRLIYFSYDVKMKEKGDIPEGYSVSREKKERFSLILESASTNQTSMYLCASSPGLAGENTGELFFGEGSRLTVL.

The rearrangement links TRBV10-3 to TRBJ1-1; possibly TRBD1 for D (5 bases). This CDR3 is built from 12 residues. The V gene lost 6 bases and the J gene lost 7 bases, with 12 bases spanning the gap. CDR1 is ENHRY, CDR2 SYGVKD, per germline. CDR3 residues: CAIRRGGGEAFF. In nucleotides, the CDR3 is TGTGCCATCAGACGCGGGGGTGGTGAAGCTTTCTTT.

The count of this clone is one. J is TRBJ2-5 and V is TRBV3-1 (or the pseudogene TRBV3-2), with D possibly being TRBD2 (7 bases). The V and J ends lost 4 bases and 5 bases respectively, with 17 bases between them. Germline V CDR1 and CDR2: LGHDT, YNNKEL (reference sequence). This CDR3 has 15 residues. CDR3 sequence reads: CASSRNPGGGETQYF. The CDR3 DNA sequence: TGTGCCAGCAGCCGAAATCCGGGGGGCGGTGAGACCCAGTACTTC.

The CDR3 loop reads CASSNRQGGYTF. The CDR3 coding sequence is TGTGCCAGTAGTAACAGACAGGGAGGCTACACCTTC. The chain carries TRBV19 and TRBJ1-2, with 7 positions matching TRBD1. CDR3 size: 12 residues. The germline V gene encodes CDR1 LNHDA and CDR2 SQIVND (reference sequence). After removal of 4 bases from V and 8 bases from J, the junction contained 4 bases not matched to a gene.

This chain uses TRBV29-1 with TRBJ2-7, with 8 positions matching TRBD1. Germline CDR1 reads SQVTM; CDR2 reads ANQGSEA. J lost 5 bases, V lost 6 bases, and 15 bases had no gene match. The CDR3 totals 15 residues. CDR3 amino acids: CSVRLTGTGVHEQYF. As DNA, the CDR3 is TGCAGCGTGAGGCTTACCGGGACAGGTGTCCACGAGCAGTACTTC.

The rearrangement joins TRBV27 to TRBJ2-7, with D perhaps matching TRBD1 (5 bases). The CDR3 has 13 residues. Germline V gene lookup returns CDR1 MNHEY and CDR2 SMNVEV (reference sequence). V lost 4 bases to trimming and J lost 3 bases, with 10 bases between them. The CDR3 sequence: CASSSGHYYEQYF. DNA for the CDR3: TGTGCCAGCAGTTCAGGACACTACTACGAGCAGTACTTC.